These 32 T cell receptor beta chains originate from one sample sequenced in a study of cytomegalovirus exposure and HLA in healthy donors. The method was immunoSEQ multiplex PCR; TCRdb's version includes in-frame clones alone and lacks a portion of them. Found here are 150,000 to 200,000 clones, more than 65% of them singletons; the top ten hold around 2.8%. Sequenced input: PBMCs. The receptors stem from a woman younger than 30 in good health and CMV-seropositive.

V and J are TRBV7-9 and TRBJ1-2; D is perhaps TRBD1 (6 bases). Trimming stripped 1 base from V and 3 bases from J, with 15 bases between. The CDR3 length is 16 residues. Germline CDR1 SEHNR, CDR2 FQNEAQ (reference sequence). Here the CDR3 reads CASSLEVQGPHYGYTF. The CDR3 DNA follows: TGTGCCAGCAGCTTAGAGGTTCAGGGGCCCCACTATGGCTACACCTTC.

The chain combines TRBV27 with TRBJ2-2; a possible D gene is TRBD2 (7 bases). Germline assignment: CDR1 MNHEY and CDR2 SMNVEV (reference sequence). This CDR3 spans 16 amino acids. The germline V and J ends were trimmed by 6 bases and 1 base, with 15 bases remaining between them. The CDR3, as DNA: TGTGCCAGCAGCCCCTGGGGGGGACAGAACACCGGGGAGCTGTTTTTT. This codes for CASSPWGGQNTGELFF.

The chain combines TRBV9 with TRBJ2-1, with a weak D call TRBD1 (6 bases). Trimming shortened V by 3 bases and J by 6 bases, and 22 bases separated the two germline ends. The CDR3 sequence is 17 residues long. Germline lookup yields CDR1 SGDLS and CDR2 YYNGEE. The chain's CDR3 is CASSDSTGTLDVNEQFF. The CDR3 nucleotides read TGTGCCAGCAGCGACTCGACCGGGACACTCGATGTCAATGAGCAGTTCTTC. Supplemented by reference TRBV9 and TRBJ2-1, the full variable domain reads DSGVTQTPKHLITATGQRVTLRCSPRSGDLSVYWYQQSLDQGLQFLIQYYNGEERAKGNILERFSAQQFPDLHSELNLSSLELGDSALYFCASSDSTGTLDVNEQFFGPGTRLTVL.

The gene calls are TRBV5-1 and TRBJ2-5; D possibly corresponds to TRBD2 (6 bases). The germline V and J ends were trimmed by 0 bases and 2 bases, with 11 bases remaining between them. The CDR3 extends over 15 amino acids. Germline CDR1 and CDR2: SGHRS and YFSETQ. For the CDR3, the DNA is TGCGCCAGCAGCTTGGAAGTGACTAGGCAAGAGACCCAGTACTTC. Its translation is CASSLEVTRQETQYF.

This chain links TRBV9 with TRBJ2-7, with a weak D call TRBD2 (6 bases). Germline CDR1 reads SGDLS; CDR2 reads YYNGEE. Between the trimmed V and J ends, which lost 4 bases and 5 bases, there was a span of 16 bases. CDR3 length equals 14 residues. The CDR3 sequence: CASSIRDSRNEQYF. The CDR3 nucleotides are TGTGCCAGCAGCATACGGGACTCAAGGAACGAGCAGTACTTC.

This chain links TRBV9 with TRBJ2-3; 7 bases fit TRBD2. The J segment lost 6 bases and the V segment lost 4 bases, leaving 14 bases of the junction unmatched. The CDR3 consists of 16 residues. CDR1 is SGDLS, CDR2 YYNGEE, per germline. CDR3 region: CASSSSMGTNLDTQYF. In DNA form, the CDR3 reads TGTGCCAGCAGCAGCTCCATGGGGACTAATCTTGATACGCAGTATTTT.

The rearrangement links TRBV5-1 to TRBJ2-5, with 14 bases identical to TRBD2. V lost 3 bases, J lost 1 base, and 8 bases stayed unmatched. CDR1 is SGHRS, CDR2 YFSETQ, per germline. The CDR3 sequence is 18 residues long. The chain's CDR3 is CASSSRTSGGLLQETQYF. The CDR3 DNA is TGCGCCAGCAGCTCAAGGACTAGCGGGGGGCTACTCCAAGAGACCCAGTACTTC. The whole variable domain, filled in from reference TRBV5-1 and TRBJ2-5, reads KAGVTQTPRYLIKTRGQQVTLSCSPISGHRSVSWYQQTPGQGLQFLFEYFSETQRNKGNFPGRFSGRQFSNSRSEMNVSTLELGDSALYLCASSSRTSGGLLQETQYFGPGTRLLVL.

The genes are TRBV5-4 and TRBJ1-2; 9 bases agree with TRBD1. V was clipped by 0 bases and J by 2 bases; unmatched bases: 2. CDR3 length: 15 residues. The germline CDR1 and CDR2 sequences are SGHNT and YYREEE (reference sequence). CDR3 DNA: TGTGCCAGCAGCTTGGGCGGACAGGGGAACTATGGCTACACCTTC. Translation gives CASSLGGQGNYGYTF.

This rearrangement joins TRBV7-9 to TRBJ2-1; D remains ambiguous. Looked up from germline, CDR1 is SEHNR and CDR2 is FQNEAQ (reference sequence). Trimming removed 4 bases at V and 5 bases at J, with 15 bases between. The CDR3 runs 15 residues. Here the CDR3 DNA reads TGTGCCAGCAGCTCCCGAAGACAACTTAACAATGAGCAGTTCTTC. It encodes CASSSRRQLNNEQFF.

The rearrangement joins TRBV19 to TRBJ1-4; D unresolved. The CDR3 runs to 16 residues. Germline V CDR1 and CDR2: LNHDA, SQIVND (reference sequence). Trimming pared 3 bases from V and 4 bases from J, leaving 15 bases between. DNA of the CDR3: TGTGCCAGTAGTATTGGTTCTCGCGTCGGTAATGAAAAACTGTTTTTT. It encodes CASSIGSRVGNEKLFF.

The sample holds one count of this clone. The genes are TRBV9 and TRBJ1-1, with a possible D match to TRBD1 (6 bases). The germline V and J ends were trimmed by 9 bases and 4 bases, with 13 bases remaining between them. CDR1 SGDLS and CDR2 YYNGEE come from the germline V gene. There are 12 residues in the CDR3. CDR3 DNA sequence: TGTGCCAAACGGGGGGCTGGCACTGAAGCTTTCTTT. It specifies CAKRGAGTEAFF.

The chain couples TRBV19 to TRBJ1-5; a weak D match, TRBD1 (6 bases). Between the trimmed V and J ends, which lost 0 bases and 2 bases, there was a span of 17 bases. Germline V gene sequence: CDR1 LNHDA, CDR2 SQIVND (reference sequence). The CDR3 totals 18 residues. The CDR3 spells CASSIEPPGGFGNQPQHF. The CDR3, as DNA: TGTGCCAGTAGTATAGAACCTCCGGGGGGCTTCGGCAATCAGCCCCAGCATTTT. Looking up the rest from reference TRBV19 and TRBJ1-5 gives the full variable domain: DGGITQSPKYLFRKEGQNVTLSCEQNLNHDAMYWYRQDPGQGLRLIYYSQIVNDFQKGDIAEGYSVSREKKESFPLTVTSAQKNPTAFYLCASSIEPPGGFGNQPQHFGDGTRLSIL.

This clone was seen at least ten times. J is TRBJ1-1 and V is TRBV7-9, with TRBD1 identical over 8 bases. CDR3 length equals 14 residues. V lost 5 bases, J lost 0 bases, and 2 bases stayed unmatched. Germline loops: CDR1 SEHNR, CDR2 FQNEAQ (reference sequence). In nucleotides, the CDR3 is TGTGCCAGCAGCAGACAGGGGCTGAACACTGAAGCTTTCTTT. Residues: CASSRQGLNTEAFF. Together with reference TRBV7-9 and TRBJ1-1, the CDR3 gives the full variable domain: DTGVSQNPRHKITKRGQNVTFRCDPISEHNRLYWYRQTLGQGPEFLTYFQNEAQLEKSRLLSDRFSAERPKGSFSTLEIQRTEQGDSAMYLCASSRQGLNTEAFFGQGTRLTVV.

The chain recombines TRBV2 with TRBJ1-6; D unclear. The CDR3 is made up of 14 amino acids. In germline, CDR1 is SNHLY, CDR2 FYNNEI. V was trimmed by 9 bases and J by 3 bases, leaving 12 bases between them. Here the CDR3 reads CARRLAIYNSPLHF. CDR3 DNA: TGTGCCAGGAGGTTGGCCATCTATAATTCACCCCTCCACTTT.

DNA of the CDR3: TGTGCCAGCAGTTACTCGGACAGTTACGAGCAGTACTTC. Encoded protein: CASSYSDSYEQYF. The chain recombines TRBV6-6 with TRBJ2-7; possible D gene TRBD1, 6 bases. V was shortened by 0 bases and J by 4 bases, with 7 bases between the two germline ends. Germline V gene data show CDR1 as MNHNY and CDR2 as SVGAGI (reference sequence). The CDR3 totals 13 residues.

The chain couples TRBV9 to TRBJ1-2; 8 nucleotides match TRBD1. The CDR3 has 13 amino acids. Losses at the gene ends were 4 bases for V and 4 bases for J; bases not matched to a gene: 3. CDR1 and CDR2 (germline): SGDLS, YYNGEE. This chain's CDR3 is CASSKDRAYGYTF. The CDR3 region has the DNA TGTGCCAGCAGCAAGGACAGGGCCTATGGCTACACCTTC.

The chain carries TRBV27 and TRBJ2-3; TRBD2 matches 10 bases. V lost 0 bases, J lost 3 bases, and 3 bases stayed unmatched. Germline V gives CDR1 MNHEY, CDR2 SMNVEV (reference sequence). CDR3 length: 16 amino acids. Here the CDR3 DNA reads TGTGCCAGCAGTTTATCGCCGGGACTAGCGACAGATACGCAGTATTTT. Its protein is CASSLSPGLATDTQYF.

The rearrangement links TRBV2 to TRBJ1-2; tentative D call: TRBD1 (6 bases). This CDR3 has 15 amino acids. V was cut by 6 bases and J by 2 bases, with 16 bases left in between. The germline V gene encodes CDR1 SNHLY and CDR2 FYNNEI. The DNA of the CDR3 is TGTGCCAGCAGACCTACAATTGGGGGCAACTATGGCTACACCTTC. Translating gives CASRPTIGGNYGYTF. Based on the CDR3 plus reference TRBV2 and TRBJ1-2, the full variable domain is EPEVTQTPSHQVTQMGQEVILRCVPISNHLYFYWYRQILGQKVEFLVSFYNNEISEKSEIFDDQFSVERPDGSNFTLKIRSTKLEDSAMYFCASRPTIGGNYGYTFGSGTRLTVV.

The chain joins TRBV4-1 to TRBJ1-4, with a tentative D call TRBD1 (6 bases). The CDR3 length is 16 residues. V dropped 2 bases and J dropped 4 bases, with 14 bases sitting between them. CDR1 and CDR2 (germline): MGHRA, YSYEKL. This CDR3 reads CASSQSATGVNEKLFF. The CDR3 bases are TGCGCCAGCAGCCAATCTGCGACAGGAGTTAATGAAAAACTGTTTTTT.

This chain links TRBV5-8 with TRBJ1-6; D not resolved. The CDR3 spans 13 residues. V was trimmed by 2 bases and J by 5 bases, leaving 5 bases between them. Germline CDR1 is SGHTS and CDR2 is YDEGEE. CDR3 amino acids: CASSFGHNSPLHF. In DNA form, the CDR3 reads TGTGCCAGCAGCTTTGGGCATAATTCACCCCTCCACTTT.

This chain uses TRBV6-4 with TRBJ2-7; 11 nucleotides agree with TRBD1. J lost 3 bases, V lost 2 bases, and 0 bases had no gene match. The germline V gene encodes CDR1 MRHNA and CDR2 SNTAGT. The CDR3 is 14 residues long. The CDR3 sequence: CASSDGTGGYEQYF. CDR3 bases: TGTGCCAGCAGTGACGGGACAGGGGGCTACGAGCAGTACTTC.

The chain joins TRBV6-5 to TRBJ2-7, with TRBD1 matching 8 bases. CDR1 and CDR2 (germline): MNHEY, SVGAGI. The CDR3 length is 14 residues. With 6 bases clipped from V and 5 bases from J, the junction kept 9 bases outside the gene matches. CDR3 protein: CASSRLQGVNEQYF. CDR3 DNA: TGTGCCAGCAGCCGGTTACAGGGGGTCAACGAGCAGTACTTC.

A few counts support this clone. This chain joins TRBV28 and TRBJ1-2, with a weak D call TRBD1 (6 bases). The germline gives CDR1 MDHEN, CDR2 SYDVKM. The CDR3 covers 13 residues. Trimming stripped 1 base from V and 7 bases from J, with 10 bases between. This CDR3 reads CASSLSGAIGYTF. The CDR3 region has the DNA TGTGCCAGCAGTTTATCAGGGGCCATTGGCTACACCTTC.

This clone was observed once. The J gene is TRBJ1-5, the V gene TRBV4-2; a weak D match, TRBD1 (6 bases). This CDR3 has 15 residues. CDR1 and CDR2 (germline): LGHNA, YNFKEQ. With 0 bases removed from V and 3 bases from J, the gap between germline ends came to 9 bases. DNA of the CDR3: TGTGCCAGCAGCCAAGAAAGGGGGTCCAATCAGCCCCAGCATTTT. The encoded protein is CASSQERGSNQPQHF.

The V gene is TRBV9, the J gene TRBJ2-2; 10 positions match TRBD2. Germline loops: CDR1 SGDLS, CDR2 YYNGEE. Trimming at V came to 0 bases and at J to 8 bases, leaving 4 bases not matched to a gene. The CDR3 is 15 amino acids. The CDR3 nucleotides are TGTGCCAGCAGCGTAGGGGCTAGCGGGGGAGGGGAGCTGTTTTTT. Amino acids: CASSVGASGGGELFF.

The chain recombines TRBV7-2 with TRBJ2-3; the D is unclear. Trimming stripped 3 bases from V and 2 bases from J, with 3 bases between. The CDR3 loop spans 12 amino acids. CDR1 and CDR2 (germline): SGHTA, FQGNSA. The CDR3 reads CASSFYTDTQYF. The CDR3 DNA follows: TGTGCCAGCAGCTTCTACACAGATACGCAGTATTTT.

The genes are TRBV7-2 and TRBJ1-2; possible D gene TRBD1, 6 bases. Trimming cost V 4 bases and J 6 bases, with 9 bases left between them. Looked up from germline, CDR1 is SGHTA and CDR2 is FQGNSA. This CDR3 has 12 residues. CDR3 in amino acids: CASSSYRDGYTF. The CDR3 DNA sequence: TGTGCCAGCAGCTCATACAGGGATGGCTACACCTTC.

This chain uses TRBV9 with TRBJ1-2; no reliable D call. Looked up from germline, CDR1 is SGDLS and CDR2 is YYNGEE. The V end lost 5 bases, the J end lost 13 bases, and 27 bases lay between the germline ends. This CDR3 region has 15 residues. This chain's CDR3 is CASSHPTAGPLFSTF. CDR3 sequence (DNA): TGTGCCAGCAGTCATCCTACGGCAGGCCCGTTGTTCTCCACCTTC.

The chain employs TRBV5-1 and TRBJ2-7; tentative D call: TRBD2 (6 bases). Germline loops: CDR1 SGHRS, CDR2 YFSETQ. This CDR3 is built from 15 residues. Between the trimmed V and J ends, which lost 5 bases and 7 bases, there was a span of 22 bases. CDR3 amino acids: CASSPEGGAPWEQYF. In DNA, the CDR3 is TGCGCCAGCAGTCCCGAGGGAGGTGCTCCTTGGGAGCAGTACTTC.

The chain couples TRBV27 to TRBJ1-2; 11 bases map to TRBD1. The germline gives CDR1 MNHEY, CDR2 SMNVEV (reference sequence). The CDR3 length is 14 residues. The V segment lost 8 bases and the J segment 3 bases; nucleotides outside the gene matches: 5. The CDR3 DNA reads as TGTGCCAGCGGACGGGACAGGGGGTACTATGGCTACACCTTC. Its protein is CASGRDRGYYGYTF.

In its sample, this clone was seen once. The chain has TRBV11-1 and TRBJ2-1, with 8 bases matching TRBD2. Germline V lookup: CDR1 SGHAT, CDR2 FQDESV (reference sequence). The CDR3 is 17 amino acids. J was trimmed by 5 bases and V by 5 bases; bases with no gene match: 14. The CDR3: CASSPRSGLAGHNEQFF. The CDR3, as DNA: TGTGCCAGCAGCCCACGAAGTGGACTAGCAGGCCACAATGAGCAGTTCTTC.

V usage is TRBV19 and J usage is TRBJ2-1, with 7 bases identical to TRBD1. Germline V gene sequence: CDR1 LNHDA, CDR2 SQIVND (reference sequence). This CDR3 has 15 residues. Losses at the gene ends were 7 bases for V and 0 bases for J; bases not matched to a gene: 6. The chain's CDR3 is CASNRGQSSYNEQFF. The CDR3, as DNA: TGTGCCAGTAATAGGGGGCAAAGCTCCTACAATGAGCAGTTCTTC.